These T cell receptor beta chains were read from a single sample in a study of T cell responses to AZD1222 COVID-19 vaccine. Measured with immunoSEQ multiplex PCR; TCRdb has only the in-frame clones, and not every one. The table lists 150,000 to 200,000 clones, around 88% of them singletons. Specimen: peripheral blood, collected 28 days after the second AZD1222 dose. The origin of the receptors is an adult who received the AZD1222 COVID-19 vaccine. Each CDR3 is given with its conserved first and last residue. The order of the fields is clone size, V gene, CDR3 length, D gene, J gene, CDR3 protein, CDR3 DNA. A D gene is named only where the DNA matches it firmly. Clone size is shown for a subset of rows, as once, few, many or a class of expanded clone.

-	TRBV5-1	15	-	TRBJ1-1	CASSSGSSVHTEAFF	TGCGCCAGCAGCTCAGGCTCCTCCGTGCACACTGAAGCTTTCTTT
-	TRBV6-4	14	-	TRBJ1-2	CASSDGVGSYGYTF	TGTGCCAGCAGTGACGGGGTTGGGAGCTATGGCTACACCTTC
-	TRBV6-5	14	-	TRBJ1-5	CASSYSLVGQPQHF	TGTGCCAGCAGTTACTCCCTTGTAGGACAGCCCCAGCATTTT
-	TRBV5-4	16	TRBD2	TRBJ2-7	CASSLGASGGAYEQYF	TGTGCCAGCAGCTTGGGAGCTAGCGGGGGGGCCTACGAGCAGTACTTC
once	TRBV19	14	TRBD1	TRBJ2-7	CASQAGTGYYEQYF	TGTGCCAGTCAAGCCGGGACAGGGTACTACGAGCAGTACTTC
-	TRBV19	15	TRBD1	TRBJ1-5	CASSHNLRGPQPQHF	TGTGCCAGTAGTCACAACCTCAGGGGGCCTCAGCCCCAGCATTTT
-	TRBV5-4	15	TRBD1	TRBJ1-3	CASSYTGGLGNTIYF	TGTGCCAGCAGCTATACAGGGGGTCTAGGAAACACCATATATTTT
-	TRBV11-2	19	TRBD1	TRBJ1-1	CASSYVPGQGAGMFTEAFF	TGTGCCAGCAGCTACGTACCGGGACAGGGGGCGGGGATGTTCACTGAAGCTTTCTTT
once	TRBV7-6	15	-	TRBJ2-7	CASSLDPAPGREQYF	TGTGCCAGCAGCTTAGATCCAGCCCCGGGGAGGGAGCAGTACTTC
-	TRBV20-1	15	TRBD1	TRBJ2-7	CSARDGQGASYEQYF	TGCAGTGCTCGTGACGGACAGGGGGCCTCCTACGAGCAGTACTTC
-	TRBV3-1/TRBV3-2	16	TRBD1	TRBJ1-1	CASSHSSTGGFTEAFF	TGTGCCAGCAGCCATTCCTCGACAGGGGGATTCACTGAAGCTTTCTTT
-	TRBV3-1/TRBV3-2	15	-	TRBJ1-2	CASSQEGEDSGGYTF	TGTGCCAGCAGCCAAGAGGGGGAAGACAGTGGTGGCTACACCTTC
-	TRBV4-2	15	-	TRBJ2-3	CASSHGSGSTDTQYF	TGTGCCAGCAGCCATGGGAGCGGAAGCACAGATACGCAGTATTTT
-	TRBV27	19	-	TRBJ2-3	CASKQAWRWGREGTDTQYF	TGTGCCAGCAAGCAGGCCTGGAGGTGGGGTAGGGAGGGCACAGATACGCAGTATTTT
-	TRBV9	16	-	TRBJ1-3	CASSAGPGLTGNTIYF	TGTGCCAGCAGCGCAGGGCCTGGGTTGACTGGAAACACCATATATTTT
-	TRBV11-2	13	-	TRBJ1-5	CASSRGQTQPQHF	TGTGCCAGCAGCCGTGGACAGACCCAGCCCCAGCATTTT
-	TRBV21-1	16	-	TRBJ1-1	CASSNHWEGVDTEAFF	TGTGCCAGCAGCAACCATTGGGAAGGGGTGGACACTGAAGCTTTCTTT
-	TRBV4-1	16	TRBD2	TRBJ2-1	CASSQETSGVYNEQFF	TGCGCCAGCAGCCAAGAGACTAGCGGGGTATACAATGAGCAGTTCTTC
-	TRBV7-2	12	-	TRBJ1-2	CASSPPNYGYTF	TGTGCCAGCAGCCCCCCAAACTATGGCTACACCTTC
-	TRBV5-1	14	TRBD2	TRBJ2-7	CASSLVSGGDEQYF	TGCGCCAGCAGCTTGGTGAGCGGGGGTGACGAGCAGTACTTC
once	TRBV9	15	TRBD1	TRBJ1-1	CASSVGGQGATEAFF	TGTGCCAGCAGCGTAGGGGGGCAGGGGGCGACTGAAGCTTTCTTT
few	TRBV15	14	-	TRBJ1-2	CATSSTGGGHGYTF	TGTGCCACCAGCTCCACTGGTGGGGGACATGGCTACACCTTC
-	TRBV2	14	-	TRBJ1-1	CASSEETLNTEAFF	TGTGCCAGCAGTGAAGAGACACTGAACACTGAAGCTTTCTTT
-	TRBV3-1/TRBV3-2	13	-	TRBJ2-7	CASSQSLTYEQYF	TGTGCCAGCAGCCAATCTCTTACCTACGAGCAGTACTTC
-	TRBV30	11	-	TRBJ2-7	CAWTGTYEQYF	TGTGCCTGGACAGGTACCTACGAGCAGTACTTC
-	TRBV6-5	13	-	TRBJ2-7	CASSPRESYEQYF	TGTGCCAGCAGTCCTCGGGAATCCTACGAGCAGTACTTC
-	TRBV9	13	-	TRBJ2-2	CASRQSGIGELFF	TGTGCCAGCAGACAAAGTGGAATCGGGGAGCTGTTTTTT
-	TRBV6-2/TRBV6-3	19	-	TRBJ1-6	CASSYTAGHLSSGNSPLHF	TGTGCCAGCAGTTATACTGCGGGACACTTGTCCTCAGGGAATTCACCCCTCCACTTT
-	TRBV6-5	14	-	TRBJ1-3	CASSLQGTGNTIYF	TGTGCCAGCAGTCTACAGGGTACTGGAAACACCATATATTTT
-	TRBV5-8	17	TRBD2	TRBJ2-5	CASSDGLAGVLQETQYF	TGTGCCAGCAGCGACGGACTAGCGGGGGTTCTACAAGAGACCCAGTACTTC
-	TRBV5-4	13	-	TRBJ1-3	CASSLMGGNTIYF	TGTGCCAGCAGCCTGATGGGAGGAAACACCATATATTTT
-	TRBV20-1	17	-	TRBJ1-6	CSASGQGSRSYNSPLHF	TGCAGTGCTAGTGGTCAGGGGTCACGCTCCTATAATTCACCCCTCCACTTT
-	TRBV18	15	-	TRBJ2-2	CASSPLGVNTGELFF	TGTGCCAGCTCGCCCCTGGGGGTGAACACCGGGGAGCTGTTTTTT
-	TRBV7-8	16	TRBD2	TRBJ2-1	CASSATRLAGGNEQFF	TGTGCCAGCAGCGCAACCAGACTAGCGGGAGGGAATGAGCAGTTCTTC
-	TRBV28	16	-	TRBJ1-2	CASSPGGTAGNYGYTF	TGTGCCAGCAGCCCCGGGGGGACGGCGGGAAACTATGGCTACACCTTC
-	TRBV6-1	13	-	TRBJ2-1	CASSEGPRRLLFF	TGTGCCAGCAGTGAAGGGCCCCGTCGATTGTTGTTCTTC
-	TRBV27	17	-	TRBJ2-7	CASSLPPTQGSSYEQYF	TGTGCCAGCAGTTTACCCCCCACCCAGGGTTCCTCCTACGAGCAGTACTTC
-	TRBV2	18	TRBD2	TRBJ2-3	CASSEVEGLAGGADTQYF	TGTGCCAGCAGTGAAGTTGAAGGACTAGCGGGGGGAGCAGATACGCAGTATTTT
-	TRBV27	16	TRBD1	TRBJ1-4	CASSLGTVPSNEKLFF	TGTGCCAGCAGCCTAGGGACAGTTCCCTCTAATGAAAAACTGTTTTTT
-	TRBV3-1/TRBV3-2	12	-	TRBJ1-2	CASSLRQYGYTF	TGTGCCAGCAGCCTCAGACAGTATGGCTACACCTTC
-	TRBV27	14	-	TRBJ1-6	CASKAASYNSPLHF	TGTGCCAGCAAAGCTGCCAGCTATAATTCACCCCTCCACTTT
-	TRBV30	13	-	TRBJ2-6	CAWRVSGANVLTF	TGTGCCTGGAGAGTCTCTGGGGCCAACGTCCTGACTTTC
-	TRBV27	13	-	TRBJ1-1	CASSFPGLGEAFF	TGTGCCAGCAGTTTCCCGGGGCTTGGTGAAGCTTTCTTT
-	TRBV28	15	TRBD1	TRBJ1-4	CASSLLTGSNEKLFF	TGTGCCAGCAGTTTATTGACAGGGTCTAATGAAAAACTGTTTTTT
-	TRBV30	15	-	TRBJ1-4	CAWSVGTAFNEKLFF	TGTGCCTGGAGTGTTGGAACAGCCTTTAATGAAAAACTGTTTTTT
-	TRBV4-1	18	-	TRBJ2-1	CASNQEGRTETRDNEQFF	TGCGCCAGCAACCAAGAAGGGCGGACCGAAACCAGGGACAATGAGCAGTTCTTC
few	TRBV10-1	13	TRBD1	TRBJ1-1	CASSVNRGQEAFF	TGCGCCAGCAGCGTGAACAGGGGACAGGAAGCTTTCTTT
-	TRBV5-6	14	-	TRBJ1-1	CASSLRGVGTEAFF	TGTGCCAGCAGCTTGCGTGGGGTCGGTACTGAAGCTTTCTTT
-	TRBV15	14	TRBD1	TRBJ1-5	CATRTGTPGEPQHF	TGTGCCACCAGGACAGGGACCCCGGGGGAGCCCCAGCATTTT
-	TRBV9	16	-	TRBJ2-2	CASSVTGPLPTGELFF	TGTGCCAGCAGCGTAACCGGGCCCCTTCCAACCGGGGAGCTGTTTTTT
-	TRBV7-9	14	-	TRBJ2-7	CASSLPGEVYEQYF	TGTGCCAGCAGCCTCCCGGGAGAGGTTTACGAGCAGTACTTC
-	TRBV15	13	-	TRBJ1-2	CATSRDTGYGYTF	TGTGCCACCAGCAGGGACACTGGCTATGGCTACACCTTC
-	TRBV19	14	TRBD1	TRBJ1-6	CASRQGTSISPLHF	TGTGCCAGCAGACAGGGAACGAGCATCTCACCCCTCCACTTT
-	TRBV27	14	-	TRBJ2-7	CASRAHRAEMFLYF	TGTGCCAGCAGAGCTCACCGGGCCGAGATGTTTCTGTACTTC
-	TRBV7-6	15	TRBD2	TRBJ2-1	CASSFRAGGPDEQFF	TGTGCCAGCAGCTTCAGAGCGGGGGGGCCTGATGAGCAGTTCTTC
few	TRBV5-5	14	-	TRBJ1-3	CASSLAGSGNTIYF	TGTGCCAGCAGCTTGGCAGGTTCTGGAAACACCATATATTTT
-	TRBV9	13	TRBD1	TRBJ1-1	CASSTGVNTEAFF	TGTGCCAGTTCTACAGGGGTGAACACTGAAGCTTTCTTT
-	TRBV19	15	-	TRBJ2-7	CASSIGQAPSYEQYF	TGTGCCAGTAGTATTGGTCAGGCCCCCTCCTACGAGCAGTACTTC
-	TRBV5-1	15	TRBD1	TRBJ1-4	CASSERTGQDEKLFF	TGCGCCAGCAGCGAACGGACAGGGCAGGATGAAAAACTGTTTTTT